These T cell receptor beta chains were read from a single sample in a study of CD8 T cells in Susac syndrome. TCRdb analysed the immunoSEQ multiplex PCR reads with MiXCR anew, one entry per CDR3 protein. Seen here are hundreds of thousands of distinct CDR3 sequences, 90% to 96% observed once, and the top ten hold 0.08% to 0.11%. Sequenced sample: CD4+ T cells from PBMCs. The source is a human donor with Susac syndrome. CDR3s include the opening cysteine and the closing phenylalanine or tryptophan. The D gene is left open where the match is weak. The size entry is marked missing in some rows and otherwise reads once, few, many or a size class.

clone size: once; D gene: TRBD2; V gene: TRBV7-9; J gene: TRBJ2-5; CDR3 DNA: TGTGCCAGCAGCTCGGGACTAGCGGCGGAAGAGACCCAGTACTTC; CDR3 protein: CASSSGLAAEETQYF
clone size: once; D gene: TRBD1; V gene: TRBV5-1; J gene: TRBJ1-1; CDR3 DNA: TGCGCCAGCAGCTTGGGACAGGGACGCGAAGCTTTCTTT; CDR3 protein: CASSLGQGREAFF
clone size: -; D gene: -; V gene: TRBV18; J gene: TRBJ1-5; CDR3 DNA: TGTGCCAGCTCACCACGGCAGGGGTTTAATCAGCCCCAGCATTTT; CDR3 protein: CASSPRQGFNQPQHF
clone size: -; D gene: -; V gene: TRBV28; J gene: TRBJ1-2; CDR3 DNA: TGTGCCAGCAGCAGAGGGGGAGTCAGCTATGGCTACACCTTC; CDR3 protein: CASSRGGVSYGYTF
clone size: -; D gene: -; V gene: TRBV5-1; J gene: TRBJ1-2; CDR3 DNA: TGCGCCAGCAGCTTGTGGGACGTTAACTATGGCTACACCTTC; CDR3 protein: CASSLWDVNYGYTF
clone size: -; D gene: -; V gene: TRBV5-4; J gene: TRBJ2-4; CDR3 DNA: TGTGCCAGCAGCTCCCCTAATTCAGCCAAAAACATTCAGTACTTC; CDR3 protein: CASSSPNSAKNIQYF
clone size: -; D gene: -; V gene: TRBV30; J gene: TRBJ2-7; CDR3 DNA: TGTGCCTGGAGTCCCCCACTGGGCAGGCAGTCCTACGAGCAGTACTTC; CDR3 protein: CAWSPPLGRQSYEQYF
clone size: -; D gene: TRBD1; V gene: TRBV7-3; J gene: TRBJ2-1; CDR3 DNA: TGTGCCAGCAGCATGACCGGGACAGAATACAATGAGCAGTTCTTC; CDR3 protein: CASSMTGTEYNEQFF
clone size: -; D gene: -; V gene: TRBV11-2; J gene: TRBJ2-7; CDR3 DNA: TGTGCCAGCAGCTTAGGGTCCAGCGGCGGCTACGAGCAGTACTTC; CDR3 protein: CASSLGSSGGYEQYF
clone size: -; D gene: TRBD1; V gene: TRBV3-1; J gene: TRBJ1-5; CDR3 DNA: TGTGCCAGCAGCCAAGAACGAGGGCAGGGGGCTCAGCCCCAGCATTTT; CDR3 protein: CASSQERGQGAQPQHF
clone size: -; D gene: -; V gene: TRBV20-1; J gene: TRBJ2-7; CDR3 DNA: TGCAGTGCCCGATTGGTGGGAGGAGCCTACGAGCAGTACTTC; CDR3 protein: CSARLVGGAYEQYF
clone size: -; D gene: TRBD2; V gene: TRBV29-1; J gene: TRBJ2-1; CDR3 DNA: TGCAGCGTCTCACTAGCGGGAGGGACAAAGGAACATTACAATGAGCAGTTCTTC; CDR3 protein: CSVSLAGGTKEHYNEQFF
clone size: once; D gene: TRBD1; V gene: TRBV3-1; J gene: TRBJ1-1; CDR3 DNA: TGTGCCAGCAGCCAAGAAGGGACAGGTGAAGCTTTCTTT; CDR3 protein: CASSQEGTGEAFF
clone size: -; D gene: TRBD1; V gene: TRBV20-1; J gene: TRBJ2-1; CDR3 DNA: TGCAGTGCTAGAGATCGATGGGGACAGCCGAGCTCCTACAATGAGCAGTTCTTC; CDR3 protein: CSARDRWGQPSSYNEQFF
clone size: -; D gene: -; V gene: TRBV20-1; J gene: TRBJ2-1; CDR3 DNA: TGCAGTGCTAGAGATGTTGGCGGCGGGCGTGGGAATGAGCAGTTCTTC; CDR3 protein: CSARDVGGGRGNEQFF
clone size: -; D gene: -; V gene: TRBV6-6; J gene: TRBJ1-2; CDR3 DNA: TGTGCCAGCATGAGGGACTCTGGCTACACCTTC; CDR3 protein: CASMRDSGYTF
clone size: -; D gene: -; V gene: TRBV20-1; J gene: TRBJ1-2; CDR3 DNA: TGCAGTGCTAGACCAGACACCTATGGCTACACCTTC; CDR3 protein: CSARPDTYGYTF
clone size: -; D gene: -; V gene: TRBV4-2; J gene: TRBJ1-2; CDR3 DNA: TGTGCCAGCAGCCAAGATCTCCAGAGGAGGCAGAATGGCTACACCTTC; CDR3 protein: CASSQDLQRRQNGYTF
clone size: -; D gene: -; V gene: TRBV12-3/TRBV12-4; J gene: TRBJ1-1; CDR3 DNA: TGTGCCAGCAGTCCGAGGGCCCTGAACACTGAAGCTTTCTTT; CDR3 protein: CASSPRALNTEAFF
clone size: -; D gene: -; V gene: TRBV30; J gene: TRBJ1-2; CDR3 DNA: TGTGCCTGGAGTGCTGCGGGGCTGAACTATGGCTACACCTTC; CDR3 protein: CAWSAAGLNYGYTF
clone size: once; D gene: -; V gene: TRBV6-2/TRBV6-3; J gene: TRBJ2-1; CDR3 DNA: TGTGCCAGCAGTTACGGGCCCGGGAGACGCTCCAATGAGCAGTTCTTC; CDR3 protein: CASSYGPGRRSNEQFF
clone size: -; D gene: -; V gene: TRBV18; J gene: TRBJ1-2; CDR3 DNA: TGTGCCAGCTCACCACCGGTCTTGCCCTTCTATGGCTACACCTTC; CDR3 protein: CASSPPVLPFYGYTF
clone size: once; D gene: -; V gene: TRBV29-1; J gene: TRBJ2-3; CDR3 DNA: TGCAGCGTTGAGGGCGGTTCAGATACGCAGTATTTT; CDR3 protein: CSVEGGSDTQYF
clone size: -; D gene: TRBD1; V gene: TRBV29-1; J gene: TRBJ1-4; CDR3 DNA: TGCAGCGCTGAGGACAGGCTCGCTGAAAAACTGTTTTTT; CDR3 protein: CSAEDRLAEKLFF
clone size: -; D gene: -; V gene: TRBV3-1; J gene: TRBJ2-3; CDR3 DNA: TGTGCCAGCAGACTCGGTCCTAGCACAGATACGCAGTATTTT; CDR3 protein: CASRLGPSTDTQYF
clone size: -; D gene: -; V gene: TRBV29-1; J gene: TRBJ1-2; CDR3 DNA: TGCAGCGTTGAGGGGGACTCCCTTGATGGCTACACCTTC; CDR3 protein: CSVEGDSLDGYTF
clone size: -; D gene: -; V gene: TRBV28; J gene: TRBJ1-1; CDR3 DNA: TGTGCCAGCACCGCGTCGGACCGGGGCACTGAAGCTTTCTTT; CDR3 protein: CASTASDRGTEAFF
clone size: -; D gene: -; V gene: TRBV9; J gene: TRBJ2-5; CDR3 DNA: TGTGCCAGCAGCGTAGAACACAGGGCGGGCGAGACCCAGTACTTC; CDR3 protein: CASSVEHRAGETQYF
clone size: -; D gene: -; V gene: TRBV7-9; J gene: TRBJ2-2; CDR3 DNA: TGTGCCAGCAGCTTCGAGTTCGGGGAGCTGTTTTTT; CDR3 protein: CASSFEFGELFF
clone size: -; D gene: -; V gene: TRBV4-1; J gene: TRBJ2-7; CDR3 DNA: TGCGCCAGCAGGTCAGAGGGTGGGGCCCAGGGGGGCGAGCAGTACTTC; CDR3 protein: CASRSEGGAQGGEQYF
clone size: -; D gene: -; V gene: TRBV28; J gene: TRBJ1-1; CDR3 DNA: TGTGCCAGCAGTCCCCGCAGGGTGAACACTGAAGCTTTCTTT; CDR3 protein: CASSPRRVNTEAFF
clone size: -; D gene: -; V gene: TRBV5-1; J gene: TRBJ2-7; CDR3 DNA: TGCGCCAGCAGCCCGGCGGGGACGGACCTCTACGAGCAGTACTTC; CDR3 protein: CASSPAGTDLYEQYF
clone size: -; D gene: -; V gene: TRBV2; J gene: TRBJ2-7; CDR3 DNA: TGTGCCAGCAGTGACCGGACGGGCGCCTACGAGCAGTACTTC; CDR3 protein: CASSDRTGAYEQYF
clone size: once; D gene: TRBD1; V gene: TRBV13; J gene: TRBJ2-7; CDR3 DNA: TGTGCCAGCAGCCTGAGGACGTCATCCGGGACAGGGGTGCAGTACTTC; CDR3 protein: CASSLRTSSGTGVQYF
clone size: -; D gene: TRBD2; V gene: TRBV5-4; J gene: TRBJ2-5; CDR3 DNA: TGTGCCAGCAGCTCGATGACTAGCGGGAGGGCCGGGAAAGAGACCCAGTACTTC; CDR3 protein: CASSSMTSGRAGKETQYF
clone size: -; D gene: TRBD1; V gene: TRBV25-1; J gene: TRBJ2-1; CDR3 DNA: TGTGCCAGCAGTAACAGGGGTCTGTGGACTTACAATGAGCAGTTCTTC; CDR3 protein: CASSNRGLWTYNEQFF
clone size: -; D gene: -; V gene: TRBV7-3; J gene: TRBJ2-1; CDR3 DNA: TGTGCCAGCAGCGGGAAGGACTCGTACAATGAGCAGTTCTTC; CDR3 protein: CASSGKDSYNEQFF
clone size: -; D gene: -; V gene: TRBV27; J gene: TRBJ1-2; CDR3 DNA: TGTGCCAGCACAGGACGGGGTTTCAACTATGGCTACACCTTC; CDR3 protein: CASTGRGFNYGYTF
clone size: -; D gene: TRBD2; V gene: TRBV25-1; J gene: TRBJ2-7; CDR3 DNA: TGTGCCAGCAAGTCTAGGCGGGAGGCCTACGAGCAGTACTTC; CDR3 protein: CASKSRREAYEQYF
clone size: once; D gene: -; V gene: TRBV7-3; J gene: TRBJ2-3; CDR3 DNA: TGTGCCAGCAGCTTAACCCCTACAGATGCGCAGTATTTT; CDR3 protein: CASSLTPTDAQYF
clone size: -; D gene: -; V gene: TRBV29-1; J gene: TRBJ1-1; CDR3 DNA: TGCAGCGTGGACGTCATGAACACTGAAGCTTTCTTT; CDR3 protein: CSVDVMNTEAFF
clone size: -; D gene: TRBD1; V gene: TRBV29-1; J gene: TRBJ2-6; CDR3 DNA: TGCAGCGTTGATCTCCCAGGGGGCGTAGCTGGGGCCAACGTCCTGACTTTC; CDR3 protein: CSVDLPGGVAGANVLTF
clone size: few; D gene: -; V gene: TRBV20-1; J gene: TRBJ2-7; CDR3 DNA: TGCAGTGCTAGAGTAGGCAGAGGCTACGAGCAGTACTTC; CDR3 protein: CSARVGRGYEQYF
clone size: -; D gene: TRBD2; V gene: TRBV6-5; J gene: TRBJ2-1; CDR3 DNA: TGTGCCAGCAGTTCTGGCAGCGGGAGCCACAATGAGCAGTTCTTC; CDR3 protein: CASSSGSGSHNEQFF
clone size: -; D gene: -; V gene: TRBV5-4; J gene: TRBJ1-2; CDR3 DNA: TGTGCCAGCAGCTTGGTGGCGCAGACCTATGGCTACACCTTC; CDR3 protein: CASSLVAQTYGYTF
clone size: -; D gene: TRBD2; V gene: TRBV4-1; J gene: TRBJ2-5; CDR3 DNA: TGCGCCAGCAGCCTACTAGCGGGAGTGCGGGAGACCCAGTACTTC; CDR3 protein: CASSLLAGVRETQYF
clone size: -; D gene: -; V gene: TRBV7-3; J gene: TRBJ2-1; CDR3 DNA: TGTGCCAGCAGCTTTGTCCGGCTGCGGTGGGAGGACTACAATGAGCAGTTCTTC; CDR3 protein: CASSFVRLRWEDYNEQFF
clone size: -; D gene: TRBD1; V gene: TRBV29-1; J gene: TRBJ2-5; CDR3 DNA: TGCAGCGTTGACACAGGGGACCAAGAGACCCAGTACTTC; CDR3 protein: CSVDTGDQETQYF
clone size: once; D gene: -; V gene: TRBV11-2; J gene: TRBJ2-1; CDR3 DNA: TGTGCCAGCAGCCGGGACTGGAGCTCCTACAATGAGCAGTTCTTC; CDR3 protein: CASSRDWSSYNEQFF
clone size: -; D gene: TRBD2; V gene: TRBV2; J gene: TRBJ2-7; CDR3 DNA: TGTGCCAGCAGTGAAGGGGCTAGCGGGAGTTCGGAGCAGTACTTC; CDR3 protein: CASSEGASGSSEQYF
clone size: -; D gene: -; V gene: TRBV5-1; J gene: TRBJ2-3; CDR3 DNA: TGCGCCAGCAGCTTGGCCGGCAGGGCCGGAGATACGCAGTATTTT; CDR3 protein: CASSLAGRAGDTQYF
clone size: -; D gene: TRBD2; V gene: TRBV11-2; J gene: TRBJ2-1; CDR3 DNA: TGTGCCAGCAGCTCGACTAGCGGGTACTACAATGAGCAGTTCTTC; CDR3 protein: CASSSTSGYYNEQFF
clone size: -; D gene: -; V gene: TRBV7-6; J gene: TRBJ2-2; CDR3 DNA: TGTGCCAGCAGCCCAGTCCTGGGCGGGGAGCTGTTTTTT; CDR3 protein: CASSPVLGGELFF
clone size: -; D gene: -; V gene: TRBV29-1; J gene: TRBJ2-3; CDR3 DNA: TGCAGCGTTGATAAAGGGCAGGGGAGCACAGATACGCAGTATTTT; CDR3 protein: CSVDKGQGSTDTQYF
clone size: -; D gene: -; V gene: TRBV4-1; J gene: TRBJ1-5; CDR3 DNA: TGCGCCAGCAGCCACCCCGTGCGGCAGAACAATCAGCCCCAGCATTTT; CDR3 protein: CASSHPVRQNNQPQHF
clone size: once; D gene: -; V gene: TRBV30; J gene: TRBJ1-2; CDR3 DNA: TGTGCCTGGAGTGTAAACCCGGGATTACGAAACTATGGCTACACCTTC; CDR3 protein: CAWSVNPGLRNYGYTF
clone size: -; D gene: -; V gene: TRBV21-1; J gene: TRBJ2-7; CDR3 DNA: TGTGCCAGCAGCAAAGGACAGGGGGCCGAAAACGCGCAGTACTTC; CDR3 protein: CASSKGQGAENAQYF
clone size: -; D gene: TRBD2; V gene: TRBV4-2; J gene: TRBJ2-1; CDR3 DNA: TGTGCCAGCAGCCAGCTTTCGATTAGCGGGAGGACCGATGAGCAGTTCTTC; CDR3 protein: CASSQLSISGRTDEQFF
clone size: once; D gene: TRBD1; V gene: TRBV2; J gene: TRBJ1-2; CDR3 DNA: TGTGCCAGCAGGACCGGGACAGCATATGGCTACACCTTC; CDR3 protein: CASRTGTAYGYTF
clone size: once; D gene: -; V gene: TRBV6-1; J gene: TRBJ1-4; CDR3 DNA: TGTGCCACAGCCTACCTTCCTCCAGGGGCAGGGGCTAATGAAAAACTGTTTTTT; CDR3 protein: CATAYLPPGAGANEKLFF